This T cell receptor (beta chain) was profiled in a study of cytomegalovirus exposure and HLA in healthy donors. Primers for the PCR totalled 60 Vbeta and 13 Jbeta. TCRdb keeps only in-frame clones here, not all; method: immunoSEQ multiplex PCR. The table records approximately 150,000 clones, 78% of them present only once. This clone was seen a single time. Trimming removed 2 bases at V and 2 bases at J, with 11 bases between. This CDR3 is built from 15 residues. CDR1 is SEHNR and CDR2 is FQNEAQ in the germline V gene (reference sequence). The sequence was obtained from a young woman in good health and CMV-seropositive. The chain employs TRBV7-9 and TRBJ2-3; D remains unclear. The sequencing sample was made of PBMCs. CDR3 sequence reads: CASSLKGAFTDTQYF. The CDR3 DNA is TGTGCCAGCAGCTTAAAAGGAGCATTCACAGATACGCAGTATTTT.